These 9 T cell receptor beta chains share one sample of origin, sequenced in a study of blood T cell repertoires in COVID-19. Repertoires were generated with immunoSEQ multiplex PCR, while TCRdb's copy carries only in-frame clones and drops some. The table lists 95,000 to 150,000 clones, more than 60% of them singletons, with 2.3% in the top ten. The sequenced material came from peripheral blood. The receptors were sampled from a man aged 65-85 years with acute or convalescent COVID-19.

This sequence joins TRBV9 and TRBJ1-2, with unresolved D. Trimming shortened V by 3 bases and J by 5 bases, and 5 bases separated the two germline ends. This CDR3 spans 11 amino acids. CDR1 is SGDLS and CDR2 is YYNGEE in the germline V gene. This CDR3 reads CASSASYGYTF. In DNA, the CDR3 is TGTGCCAGCAGCGCCAGTTATGGCTACACCTTC.

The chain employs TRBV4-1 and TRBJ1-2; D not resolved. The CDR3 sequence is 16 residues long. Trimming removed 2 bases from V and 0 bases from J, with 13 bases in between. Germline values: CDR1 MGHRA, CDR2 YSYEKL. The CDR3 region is CASSQPAQTPNYGYTF. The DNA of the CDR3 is TGCGCCAGCAGCCAACCCGCACAAACACCTAACTATGGCTACACCTTC.

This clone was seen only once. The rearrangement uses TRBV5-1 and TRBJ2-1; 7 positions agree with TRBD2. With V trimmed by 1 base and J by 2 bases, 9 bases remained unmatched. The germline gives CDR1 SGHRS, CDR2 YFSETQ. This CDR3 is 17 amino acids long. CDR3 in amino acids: CASSLQFWGGAYNEQFF. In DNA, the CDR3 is TGCGCCAGCAGCTTGCAGTTTTGGGGGGGAGCCTACAATGAGCAGTTCTTC.

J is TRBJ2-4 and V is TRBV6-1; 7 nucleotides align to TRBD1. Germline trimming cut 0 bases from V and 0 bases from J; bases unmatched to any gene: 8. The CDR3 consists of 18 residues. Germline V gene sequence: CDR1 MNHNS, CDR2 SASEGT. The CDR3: CASSEAGQLYLAKNIQYF. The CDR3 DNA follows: TGTGCCAGCAGTGAAGCGGGACAGTTATATTTAGCCAAAAACATTCAGTACTTC.

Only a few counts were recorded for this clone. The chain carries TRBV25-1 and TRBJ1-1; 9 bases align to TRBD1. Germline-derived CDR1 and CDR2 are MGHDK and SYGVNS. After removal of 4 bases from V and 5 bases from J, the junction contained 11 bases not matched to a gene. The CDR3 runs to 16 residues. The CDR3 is CASSARTGAGKTEAFF. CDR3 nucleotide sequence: TGTGCCAGCAGTGCCCGGACAGGGGCGGGAAAAACTGAAGCTTTCTTT.

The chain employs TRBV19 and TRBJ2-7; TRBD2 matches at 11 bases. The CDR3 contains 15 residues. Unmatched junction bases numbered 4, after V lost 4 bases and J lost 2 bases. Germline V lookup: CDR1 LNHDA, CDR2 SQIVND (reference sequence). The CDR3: CASSTASGGPYEQYF. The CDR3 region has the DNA TGTGCCAGTAGTACCGCTAGCGGGGGGCCCTACGAGCAGTACTTC.

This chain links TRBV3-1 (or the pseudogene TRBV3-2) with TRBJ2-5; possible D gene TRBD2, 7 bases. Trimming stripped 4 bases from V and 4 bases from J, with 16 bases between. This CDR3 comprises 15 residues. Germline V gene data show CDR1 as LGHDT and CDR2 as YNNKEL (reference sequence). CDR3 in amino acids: CASSPPWGGPETQYF. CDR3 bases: TGTGCCAGCAGCCCCCCGTGGGGGGGGCCAGAGACCCAGTACTTC.

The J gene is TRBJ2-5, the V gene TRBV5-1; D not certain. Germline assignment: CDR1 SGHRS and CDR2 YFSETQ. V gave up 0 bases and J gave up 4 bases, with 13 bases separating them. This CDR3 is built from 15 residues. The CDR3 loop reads CASSLGSSHGETQYF. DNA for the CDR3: TGCGCCAGCAGCTTGGGGTCTTCTCACGGAGAGACCCAGTACTTC.

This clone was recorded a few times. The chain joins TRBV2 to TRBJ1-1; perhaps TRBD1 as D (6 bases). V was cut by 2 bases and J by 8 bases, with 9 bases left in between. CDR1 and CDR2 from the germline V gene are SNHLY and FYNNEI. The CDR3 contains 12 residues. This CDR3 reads CASSENRVEAFF. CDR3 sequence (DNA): TGTGCCAGCAGTGAAAACAGGGTCGAAGCTTTCTTT.